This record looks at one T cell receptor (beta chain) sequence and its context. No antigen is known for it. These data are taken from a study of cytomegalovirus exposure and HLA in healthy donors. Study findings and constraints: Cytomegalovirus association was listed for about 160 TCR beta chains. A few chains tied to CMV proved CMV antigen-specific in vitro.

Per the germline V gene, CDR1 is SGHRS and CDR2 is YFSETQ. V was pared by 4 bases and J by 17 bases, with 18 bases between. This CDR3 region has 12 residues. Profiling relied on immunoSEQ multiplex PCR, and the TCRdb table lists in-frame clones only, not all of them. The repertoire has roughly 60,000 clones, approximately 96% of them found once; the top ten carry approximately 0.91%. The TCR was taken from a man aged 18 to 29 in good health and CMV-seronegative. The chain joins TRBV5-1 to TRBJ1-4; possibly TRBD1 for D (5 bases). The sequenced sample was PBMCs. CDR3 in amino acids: CASSQGTGPIFF. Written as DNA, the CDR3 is TGCGCCAGCAGCCAGGGTACAGGCCCTATATTTTTT.